This is a list of T cell receptor beta chains from one sample in a study of beta chain features in type 1 diabetes. Some clones are missing from TCRdb's copy, which holds only in-frame ones; the method was immunoSEQ multiplex PCR. The sample carries about 620,000 clones, 15% to 18% recorded once. The material sequenced was naive CD4+ T cells from blood. These receptors came from a man between 18 and 35 years old in good health. Each CDR3 is given with its conserved first and last residue. The order of the fields is V gene, clone size, D gene, J gene, CDR3 protein, CDR3 DNA. The D gene is left open where the match is weak. Rows give clone size only sometimes, using once, few, many, or a class for an expanded clone.

v_gene: TRBV10-3; abundance: NA; d_gene: NA; j_gene: TRBJ1-5; CDR3aa: CAISGGSGDQPQHF; CDR3nt: TGTGCCATCAGTGGGGGGTCAGGGGATCAGCCCCAGCATTTT
v_gene: TRBV7-2; abundance: NA; d_gene: NA; j_gene: TRBJ2-2; CDR3aa: CASSSTPGPGELFF; CDR3nt: TGTGCCAGCAGCTCCACTCCAGGACCCGGGGAGCTGTTTTTT
v_gene: TRBV19; abundance: few; d_gene: NA; j_gene: TRBJ2-6; CDR3aa: CASSMPQVPGANVLTF; CDR3nt: TGTGCCAGTAGTATGCCACAGGTTCCTGGGGCCAACGTCCTGACTTTC
v_gene: TRBV7-2; abundance: few; d_gene: NA; j_gene: TRBJ2-2; CDR3aa: CASSWRAVRAGELFF; CDR3nt: TGTGCCAGCAGCTGGCGGGCAGTTAGGGCCGGGGAGCTGTTTTTT
v_gene: TRBV4-2; abundance: NA; d_gene: TRBD1; j_gene: TRBJ2-2; CDR3aa: CASSQTGQGIGELFF; CDR3nt: TGTGCCAGCAGCCAAACGGGACAGGGAATCGGGGAGCTGTTTTTT
v_gene: TRBV7-9; abundance: once; d_gene: TRBD1; j_gene: TRBJ2-3; CDR3aa: CASSFRGQGSDTQYF; CDR3nt: TGTGCCAGCAGCTTCCGGGGACAGGGGTCAGATACGCAGTATTTT
v_gene: TRBV28; abundance: few; d_gene: TRBD1; j_gene: TRBJ2-7; CDR3aa: CASTMTGRSYEQYF; CDR3nt: TGTGCCAGCACTATGACAGGGCGCTCTTACGAGCAGTACTTC
v_gene: TRBV4-1; abundance: few; d_gene: TRBD1; j_gene: TRBJ2-3; CDR3aa: CASSQDQGTGSSTDTQYF; CDR3nt: TGCGCCAGCAGCCAAGATCAGGGGACAGGGAGCAGCACAGATACGCAGTATTTT
v_gene: TRBV5-1; abundance: few; d_gene: TRBD2; j_gene: TRBJ2-7; CDR3aa: CASNLGTSGRASRSEQYF; CDR3nt: TGCGCCAGCAACCTTGGGACTAGCGGGAGGGCCTCCCGAAGCGAGCAGTACTTC
v_gene: TRBV6-1; abundance: few; d_gene: TRBD1; j_gene: TRBJ2-1; CDR3aa: CASRGTGANEQFF; CDR3nt: TGTGCCAGCAGGGGCACAGGGGCCAATGAGCAGTTCTTC
v_gene: TRBV4-3; abundance: NA; d_gene: NA; j_gene: TRBJ2-1; CDR3aa: CASSQDYGEQFF; CDR3nt: TGCGCCAGCAGCCAGGATTACGGTGAGCAGTTCTTC
v_gene: TRBV20-1; abundance: NA; d_gene: NA; j_gene: TRBJ2-7; CDR3aa: CSAREGYEQYF; CDR3nt: TGCAGTGCTAGAGAGGGATACGAGCAGTACTTC
v_gene: TRBV6-5; abundance: NA; d_gene: TRBD1; j_gene: TRBJ1-1; CDR3aa: CASRQGTYTEAFF; CDR3nt: TGTGCCAGCAGACAGGGGACTTACACTGAAGCTTTCTTT
v_gene: TRBV2; abundance: few; d_gene: TRBD2; j_gene: TRBJ2-3; CDR3aa: CASRLAGGGSDTQYF; CDR3nt: TGTGCCAGCAGGTTAGCGGGAGGCGGGTCAGATACGCAGTATTTT
v_gene: TRBV7-2; abundance: NA; d_gene: NA; j_gene: TRBJ2-7; CDR3aa: CASSFRQPYEQYF; CDR3nt: TGTGCCAGCAGCTTCAGGCAGCCCTACGAGCAGTACTTC
v_gene: TRBV7-3; abundance: NA; d_gene: NA; j_gene: TRBJ2-5; CDR3aa: CASSNGKEETQYF; CDR3nt: TGTGCCAGCAGCAACGGTAAAGAAGAGACCCAGTACTTC